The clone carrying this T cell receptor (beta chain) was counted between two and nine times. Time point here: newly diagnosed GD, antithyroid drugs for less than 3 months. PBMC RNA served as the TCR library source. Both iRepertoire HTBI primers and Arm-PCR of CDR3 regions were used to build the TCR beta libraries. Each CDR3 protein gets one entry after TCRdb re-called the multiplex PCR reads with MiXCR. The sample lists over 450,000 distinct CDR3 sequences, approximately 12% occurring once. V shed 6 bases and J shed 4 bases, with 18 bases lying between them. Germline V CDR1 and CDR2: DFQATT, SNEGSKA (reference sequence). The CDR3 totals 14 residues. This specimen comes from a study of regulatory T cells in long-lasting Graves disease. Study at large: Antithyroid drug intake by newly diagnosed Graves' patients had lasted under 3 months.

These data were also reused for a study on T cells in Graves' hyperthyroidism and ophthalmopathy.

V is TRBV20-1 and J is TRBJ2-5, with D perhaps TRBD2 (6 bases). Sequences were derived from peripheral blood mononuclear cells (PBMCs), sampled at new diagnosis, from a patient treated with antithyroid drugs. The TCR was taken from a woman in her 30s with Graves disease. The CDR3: CSASPGLRRETQYF. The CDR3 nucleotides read TGCAGTGCCTCTCCGGGACTCCGCAGAGAGACCCAGTACTTC.